This T cell receptor (beta chain) originates from a study of T cell responses to AZD1222 COVID-19 vaccine. Study context: Pooling of second doses given at about 4 or about 12 weeks was done.

As to this clone: What it recognizes is unknown.

General study points: Samples come after the peak T cell response, not at day 14. A reported finding is that nearly half of spike-specific TCRs target unmutated variant regions. Spike-specific TCR breadth and depth rose after two AZD1222 doses.

The assay was immunoSEQ multiplex PCR, and TCRdb's table has in-frame clones only and misses some. Of about 150,000 clones detected, 92% appear once; the ten largest clones hold about 3.7%. This CDR3 has 16 amino acids. The trim removed 4 bases at V and 1 base at J, leaving 10 bases unmatched. Germline V gives CDR1 LNHDA, CDR2 SQIVND (reference sequence). The sample was peripheral blood, taken on day 0 of AZD1222 vaccination. The chain couples TRBV19 to TRBJ2-7; TRBD2 matches 7 bases. The clonotype was recovered from an adult in good health. CDR3 loop: CASSTPGGSGSYEQYF. CDR3 bases: TGTGCCAGTAGTACCCCGGGCGGGAGCGGGTCCTACGAGCAGTACTTC.